This TCR beta chain derives from a study of PD-1 blockade in classical Hodgkin lymphoma (dated by TCRdb to 2019 to 2021). About the full investigation: The study used TCR beta sequencing and CyTOF to define a peripheral blood immune signature of response to PD-1 blockade in classical Hodgkin lymphoma. Overall study outcomes, separate from this receptor: Baseline TCR diversity was reported to be lower in newly diagnosed patients than in healthy donors, and even lower in relapsed/refractory patients. Only a single clinical trial cohort was studied, and what caused the repertoire differences, possibly disease activity or prior therapy, remained undefined.

To note about this clone: Its antigen remains undetermined. No base-level quality is on record; no much larger clone is a single base apart.

According to the study, the label for this sample's time point signals: newly diagnosed, previously untreated cHL patient sample. Magnetic negative selection with a Miltenyi CD8+ T cell isolation kit was used to purify CD8+ T cells from thawed PBMCs. As a comparison group for the relapsed/refractory trial patients, PBMCs from patients with newly diagnosed, previously untreated classical Hodgkin lymphoma were sequenced. After peripheral blood was drawn into 8 mL Vacutainer Cell Preparation Tubes, PBMCs were isolated by centrifugation and then cryopreserved. Purified CD4+ and CD8+ fractions were prepared only for cases with an additional available PBMC sample. Magnetically labelled cells were removed on LS columns in a quadroMACS separator, and the flow-through was retained as the purified fraction. Genomic DNA was extracted with the Qiagen DNeasy kit from unsorted PBMCs and from negatively selected CD4+ and CD8+ fractions. TCR beta CDR3 regions were subjected to amplification by immunoSEQ multiplex PCR with primers that anneal to V and J segments. A synthetic immune receptor repertoire was used to minimize amplification bias, and remaining bias was computationally removed after sequencing. In the source study's methods: Custom Python scripts were used to quantify repertoire diversity as the Shannon entropy index. Unsorted, CD4+ and CD8+ repertoires were analyzed separately, except for combined analyses in which CD4+ and CD8+ sequences were merged in silico. TCRdb retrieved this table from immuneACCESS and kept in-frame rearrangements only. Not all clones are present; in checked studies, unresolved V genes account for under half, and no reason is known for the remainder. V, J and clone size are those of that table, while D and trimming were read from the DNA. Here the sample has several thousand clones; over 65% occur a single time. The ten largest clonotypes hold around an eighth of the sample.

The sequence came from a human donor with classical Hodgkin lymphoma. Sequenced material: CD8+ T cells from blood.

The nucleotide sequence is given as TGTGCCAGCAGTCCGCCTAACAGGAAGAACACTGAAGCTTTCTTT. It specifies CASSPPNRKNTEAFF. This sequence uses TRBV2 and TRBJ1-1; a weak D assignment points to TRBD1 (5 bases agree). The germline V gene provides CDR1 SNHLY and CDR2 FYNNEI. The CDR3 spans 15 residues, from the cysteine through the phenylalanine. The retained sequence is limited to the CDR3, 45 bases, with the frame set at the first base. V and J lose 5 bases and 1 base, and a span of 14 bases separates them.